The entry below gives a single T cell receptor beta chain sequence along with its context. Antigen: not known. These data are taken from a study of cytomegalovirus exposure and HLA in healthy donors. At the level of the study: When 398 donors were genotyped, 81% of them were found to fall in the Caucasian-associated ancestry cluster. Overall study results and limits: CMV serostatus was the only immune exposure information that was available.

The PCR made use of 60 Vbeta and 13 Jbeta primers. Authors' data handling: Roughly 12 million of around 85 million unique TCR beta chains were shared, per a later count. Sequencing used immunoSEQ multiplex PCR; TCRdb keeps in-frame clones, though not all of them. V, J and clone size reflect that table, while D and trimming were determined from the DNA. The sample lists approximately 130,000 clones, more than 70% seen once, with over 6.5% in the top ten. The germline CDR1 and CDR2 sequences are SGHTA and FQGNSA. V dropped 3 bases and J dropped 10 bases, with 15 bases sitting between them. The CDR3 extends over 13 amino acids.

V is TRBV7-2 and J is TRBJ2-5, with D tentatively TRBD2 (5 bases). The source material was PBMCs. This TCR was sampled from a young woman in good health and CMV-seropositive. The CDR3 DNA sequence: TGTGCCAGCAGCTTTAGCGAACCCCAGAGCCAGTACTTC. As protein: CASSFSEPQSQYF.